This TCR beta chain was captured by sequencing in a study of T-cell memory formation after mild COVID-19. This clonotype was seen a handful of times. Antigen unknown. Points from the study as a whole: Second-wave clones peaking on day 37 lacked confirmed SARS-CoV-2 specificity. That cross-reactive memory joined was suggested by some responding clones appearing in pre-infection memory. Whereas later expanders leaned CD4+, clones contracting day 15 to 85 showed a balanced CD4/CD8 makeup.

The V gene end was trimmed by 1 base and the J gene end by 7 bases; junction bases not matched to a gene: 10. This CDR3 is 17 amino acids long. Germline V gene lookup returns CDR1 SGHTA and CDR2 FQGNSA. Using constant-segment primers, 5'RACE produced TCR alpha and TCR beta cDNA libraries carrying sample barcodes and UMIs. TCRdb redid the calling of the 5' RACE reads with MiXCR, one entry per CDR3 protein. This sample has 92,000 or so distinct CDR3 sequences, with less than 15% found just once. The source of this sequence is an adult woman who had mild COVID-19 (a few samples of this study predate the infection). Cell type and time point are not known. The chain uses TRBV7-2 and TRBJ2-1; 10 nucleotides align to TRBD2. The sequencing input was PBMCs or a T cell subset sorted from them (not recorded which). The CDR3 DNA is TGTGCCAGCAGCTTAGAGGGGCTAGCGGGAGAATTGAATGAGCAGTTCTTC. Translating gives CASSLEGLAGELNEQFF. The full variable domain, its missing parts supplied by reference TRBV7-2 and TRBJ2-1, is GAGVSQSPSNKVTEKGKDVELRCDPISGHTALYWYRQSLGQGLEFLIYFQGNSAPDKSGLPSDRFSAERTGGSVSTLTIQRTQQEDSAVYLCASSLEGLAGELNEQFFGPGTRLTVL.